These T cell receptor beta chains were read from a single sample in a study of blood T cell repertoires in COVID-19. Data came from immunoSEQ multiplex PCR; TCRdb stores just in-frame clones and leaves some out. The sample records roughly 120,000 clones, 75% to 80% being singletons. Source material: peripheral blood. These receptors all stem from a human donor in a cohort sampled during active COVID-19. Each CDR3 is given with its conserved first and last residue. The D gene is left open where the match is weak. A row's size may be missing; if present it is once, few, many or a size class.

j_call,d_call,clone_size,cdr3_length,v_call,cdr3_aa,cdr3_nt
TRBJ2-7,TRBD2,once,16,TRBV6-6,CASSYLLAGDAYEQYF,TGTGCCAGCAGTTACCTCTTAGCGGGAGATGCCTACGAGCAGTACTTC
TRBJ1-5,TRBD1,.,15,TRBV6-1,CASSGDRGHNQPQHF,TGTGCCAGCAGTGGGGACAGGGGGCATAATCAGCCCCAGCATTTT
TRBJ1-1,TRBD1,.,13,TRBV27,CASSLDRGLEAFF,TGTGCCAGCAGTTTAGACAGGGGCCTTGAAGCTTTCTTT
TRBJ2-6,TRBD1,.,17,TRBV5-4,CASSLGQGAAGANVLTF,TGTGCCAGCAGCTTGGGACAGGGGGCAGCAGGGGCCAACGTCCTGACTTTC
TRBJ2-7,TRBD1,.,13,TRBV10-2,CASRGQGTDEQYF,TGCGCCAGCAGAGGACAGGGGACGGACGAGCAGTACTTC
TRBJ2-7,.,.,12,TRBV5-1,CASSLQGGEQYF,TGCGCCAGCAGCTTGCAGGGAGGCGAGCAGTACTTC
TRBJ2-1,.,.,13,TRBV12-3/TRBV12-4,CASSLDSYNEQFF,TGTGCCAGCAGTTTAGACAGTTACAATGAGCAGTTCTTC
TRBJ2-3,TRBD2,.,15,TRBV6-4,CASSEIWGGKDTQYF,TGTGCCAGCAGTGAAATCTGGGGGGGGAAAGATACGCAGTATTTT
TRBJ2-3,.,few,13,TRBV19,CASSVSGPDTQYF,TGTGCCAGTAGTGTAAGCGGCCCAGATACGCAGTATTTT
TRBJ2-7,TRBD1,.,13,TRBV7-9,CASSGGQGYEQYF,TGTGCCAGCAGCGGGGGACAGGGCTACGAGCAGTACTTC
TRBJ1-5,.,few,12,TRBV12-3/TRBV12-4,CASSPGPQPQHF,TGTGCCAGCAGTCCAGGGCCTCAGCCCCAGCATTTT
TRBJ1-6,TRBD1,.,14,TRBV3-1/TRBV3-2,CASSRTGSNSPLHF,TGTGCCAGCAGCCGGACAGGCAGTAATTCACCCCTCCACTTT
TRBJ1-4,TRBD1,.,15,TRBV7-9,CASSATGTVGEKLFF,TGTGCCAGCAGCGCAACCGGGACAGTGGGTGAAAAACTGTTTTTT
TRBJ1-4,TRBD1,.,15,TRBV30,CAWSADRAGNEKLFF,TGTGCCTGGAGTGCAGACAGGGCCGGTAATGAAAAACTGTTTTTT
TRBJ2-7,TRBD2,.,14,TRBV28,CASSGLAGTYEQYF,TGTGCCAGCAGTGGACTAGCGGGGACCTACGAGCAGTACTTC
TRBJ1-2,.,.,16,TRBV5-4,CASSLEGTYSPMGYTF,TGTGCCAGCAGCTTGGAGGGGACATACAGTCCTATGGGCTACACCTTC
TRBJ2-7,TRBD2,.,14,TRBV5-4,CASSDLAGSYEQYF,TGTGCCAGCAGCGATTTAGCGGGGAGCTACGAGCAGTACTTC
TRBJ2-7,TRBD1,.,14,TRBV7-2,CASSIDRGPYEQYF,TGTGCCAGCAGCATCGACAGGGGTCCCTACGAGCAGTACTTC
TRBJ2-7,.,.,15,TRBV5-1,CASSRVRVGSYEQYF,TGCGCCAGCAGCCGTGTCAGGGTCGGATCCTACGAGCAGTACTTC
TRBJ1-5,.,.,17,TRBV6-4,CASSDLRGPNSNQPQHF,TGTGCCAGCAGTGACCTTCGAGGGCCCAATAGCAATCAGCCCCAGCATTTT
TRBJ1-1,.,few,16,TRBV11-2,CASSSEGLRLFTEAFF,TGTGCCAGCAGCTCTGAGGGTTTGCGGTTATTCACTGAAGCTTTCTTT
TRBJ1-5,TRBD1,.,15,TRBV19,CASSMGQGVGQPQHF,TGTGCCAGTAGTATGGGACAGGGGGTAGGTCAGCCCCAGCATTTT
TRBJ2-7,.,.,16,TRBV9,CASSPTPDSSSYEQYF,TGTGCCAGCAGCCCCACGCCTGACAGTTCCTCCTACGAGCAGTACTTC
TRBJ1-6,.,.,19,TRBV21-1,CASSNGPDGESSYNSPLHF,TGTGCCAGCAGCAATGGGCCAGACGGGGAGAGCTCCTATAATTCACCCCTCCACTTT
TRBJ1-4,TRBD1,.,14,TRBV5-6,CASSWDRGNEKLFF,TGTGCCAGCAGCTGGGACAGGGGTAACGAAAAACTGTTTTTT
TRBJ1-6,.,few,16,TRBV20-1,CSASKNWPSNNSPLHF,TGCAGTGCTAGTAAAAATTGGCCTTCCAATAATTCACCCCTCCACTTT
TRBJ1-1,.,once,14,TRBV19,CASSPLGVSTEAFF,TGTGCCAGTAGTCCTCTCGGGGTAAGCACTGAAGCTTTCTTT
TRBJ2-7,.,.,13,TRBV7-2,CASSLGQLYEQYF,TGTGCCAGCAGCTTAGGACAACTCTACGAGCAGTACTTC
TRBJ1-2,TRBD1,.,14,TRBV6-5,CASSYDRESYGYTF,TGTGCCAGCAGTTATGACAGGGAGAGCTATGGCTACACCTTC
TRBJ2-7,.,.,12,TRBV6-5,CASSGSLDEQYF,TGTGCCAGCAGCGGGAGCTTGGACGAGCAGTACTTC
TRBJ2-7,.,.,12,TRBV29-1,CSAEGVTYEQYF,TGCAGCGCAGAAGGGGTAACCTACGAGCAGTACTTC